This entry lists 5 T cell receptor beta chains sequenced from one sample in a study of shared clonotypes between healthy human individuals. Assay: immunoSEQ multiplex PCR; the TCRdb copy retains only in-frame clones and omits some. This repertoire shows about 450,000 clones, 70% to 80% found once; its top ten account for less than 15%. The sample comprised PBMCs. These receptors originate from a woman aged 40 to 50 in good health. Some clones in this sample may be carry-over from other donors' samples.

The genes are TRBV9 and TRBJ2-5; 7 bases are a match to TRBD1. Trimming at V came to 3 bases and at J to 4 bases, leaving 6 bases not matched to a gene. The CDR3 covers 14 residues. CDR1 and CDR2 (germline): SGDLS, YYNGEE. Here the CDR3 DNA reads TGTGCCAGCAGCGGGTACAGGGGTCCAGAGACCCAGTACTTC. Amino acids: CASSGYRGPETQYF.

The chain employs TRBV6-6 and TRBJ2-5; either TRBD1 or TRBD2 may supply D (6 bases each). The CDR3 length is 14 residues. V was trimmed by 7 bases and J by 5 bases, leaving 17 bases between them. In germline, CDR1 is MNHNY, CDR2 SVGAGI (reference sequence). DNA of the CDR3: TGTGCCAGCACCCCAATGGGGGGCCGGGAGACCCAGTACTTC. Translating gives CASTPMGGRETQYF.

CDR3 sequence: CASSPIWGTGDGYTF. In DNA, the CDR3 is TGCGCCAGCAGCCCTATTTGGGGGACAGGGGATGGCTACACCTTC. The chain is built from TRBV4-3 and TRBJ1-2; 10 nucleotides align to TRBD1. The junction had 8 bases not matched to a gene; V was cut back by 4 bases and J by 6 bases. Germline V gene lookup returns CDR1 LGHNA and CDR2 YSLEER. The CDR3 length is 15 residues.

The rearrangement uses TRBV10-3 and TRBJ2-1; D is perhaps TRBD1 (6 bases). V lost 2 bases and J lost 7, with 12 bases in between. Germline V gene lookup returns CDR1 ENHRY and CDR2 SYGVKD. The CDR3 length is 14 residues. CDR3 sequence reads: CAISEPLTGNEQFF. For the CDR3, the DNA is TGTGCCATCAGTGAGCCCCTGACAGGTAATGAGCAGTTCTTC.

A remark on this clone: One base away lies a much larger clone, so this may be a sequencing read error. Here the CDR3 DNA reads TGTGCCAGCAGCTTCAACTACAATGAGCAGTTCTTC. Its translation is CASSFNYNEQFF. The chain has TRBV7-8 and TRBJ2-1, with D uncertain. The germline V gene has CDR1 SGHVS and CDR2 FQNEAQ. The CDR3 is 12 residues long. Trimming took off 3 bases at V and 3 bases at J, with 3 bases between the two ends.